At least ten counts were recorded for the clone carrying this TCR beta chain. Antigen specificity is unknown. These data belong to a study of glioma-infiltrating T cells. Germline V gene data show CDR1 as MNHNS and CDR2 as SASEGT. The J segment lost 0 bases and the V segment lost 3 bases, leaving 7 bases of the junction unmatched. This CDR3 is built from 17 residues. Using RNA template, CDR3s of TCR alpha and beta were amplified with iRepertoire arm-PCR. TCRdb recomputed calls from the multiplex PCR reads with MiXCR, one row per CDR3 protein. The table records 100,000 to 150,000 distinct CDR3 sequences, roughly 25% of them present only once. General study points: Tissue and blood shared very few CDR3 sequences. Above-expected tissue-blood divergence occurred in all gliomas, most in low-grade ones.

The chain carries TRBV6-1 and TRBJ2-1, with 8 nucleotides matching TRBD1. This clonotype was obtained from a human donor with low-grade glioma or glioblastoma, undergoing nonglioma brain surgery, or in good health (not recorded which). Material for sequencing was glioma tissue, nonneoplastic brain tissue, or PBMCs (not recorded which). The CDR3 coding sequence is TGTGCCAGCAGTGATTACGGACAGGGCAGCTCCTACAATGAGCAGTTCTTC. Residues: CASSDYGQGSSYNEQFF.